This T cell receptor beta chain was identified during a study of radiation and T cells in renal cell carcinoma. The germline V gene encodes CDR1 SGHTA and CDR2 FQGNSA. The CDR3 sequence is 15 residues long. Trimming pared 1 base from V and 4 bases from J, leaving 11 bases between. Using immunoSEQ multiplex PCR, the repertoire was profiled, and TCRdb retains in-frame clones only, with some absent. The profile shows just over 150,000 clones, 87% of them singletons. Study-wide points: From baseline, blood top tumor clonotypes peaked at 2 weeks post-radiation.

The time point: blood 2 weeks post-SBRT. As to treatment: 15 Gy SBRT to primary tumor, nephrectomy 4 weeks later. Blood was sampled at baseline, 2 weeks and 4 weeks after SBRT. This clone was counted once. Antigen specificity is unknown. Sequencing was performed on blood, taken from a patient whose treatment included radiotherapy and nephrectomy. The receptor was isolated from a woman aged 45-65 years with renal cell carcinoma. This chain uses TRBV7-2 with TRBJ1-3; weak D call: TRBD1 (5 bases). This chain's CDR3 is CASSLERGRGNTIYF. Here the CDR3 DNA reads TGTGCCAGCAGCTTAGAGAGGGGCCGGGGAAACACCATATATTTT.